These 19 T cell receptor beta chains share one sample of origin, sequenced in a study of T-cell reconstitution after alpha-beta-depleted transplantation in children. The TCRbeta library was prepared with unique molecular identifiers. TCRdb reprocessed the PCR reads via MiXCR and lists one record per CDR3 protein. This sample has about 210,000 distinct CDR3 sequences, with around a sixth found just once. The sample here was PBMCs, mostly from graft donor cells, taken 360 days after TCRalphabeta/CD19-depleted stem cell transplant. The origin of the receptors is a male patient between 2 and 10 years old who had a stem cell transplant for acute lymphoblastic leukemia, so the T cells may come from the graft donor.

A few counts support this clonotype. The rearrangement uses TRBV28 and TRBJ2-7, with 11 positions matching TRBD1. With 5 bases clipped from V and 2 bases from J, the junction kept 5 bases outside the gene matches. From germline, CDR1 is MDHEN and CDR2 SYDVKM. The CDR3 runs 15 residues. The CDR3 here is CASSPLGQGAYEQYF. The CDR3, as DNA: TGTGCCAGCAGTCCCTTGGGACAGGGGGCCTACGAGCAGTACTTC.

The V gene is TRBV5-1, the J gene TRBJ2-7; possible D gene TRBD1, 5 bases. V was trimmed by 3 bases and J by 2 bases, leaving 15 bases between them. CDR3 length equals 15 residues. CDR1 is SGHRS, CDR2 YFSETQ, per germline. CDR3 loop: CASSSRTGLAYEQYF. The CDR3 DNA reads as TGCGCCAGCAGCTCCAGAACAGGCCTCGCCTACGAGCAGTACTTC. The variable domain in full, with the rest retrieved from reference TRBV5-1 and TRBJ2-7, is KAGVTQTPRYLIKTRGQQVTLSCSPISGHRSVSWYQQTPGQGLQFLFEYFSETQRNKGNFPGRFSGRQFSNSRSEMNVSTLELGDSALYLCASSSRTGLAYEQYFGPGTRLTVT.

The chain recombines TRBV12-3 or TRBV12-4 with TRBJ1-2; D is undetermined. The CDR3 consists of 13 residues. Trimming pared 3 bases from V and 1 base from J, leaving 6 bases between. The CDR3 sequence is CASSFGDNYGYTF. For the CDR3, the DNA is TGTGCCAGCAGTTTCGGGGATAACTATGGCTACACCTTC.

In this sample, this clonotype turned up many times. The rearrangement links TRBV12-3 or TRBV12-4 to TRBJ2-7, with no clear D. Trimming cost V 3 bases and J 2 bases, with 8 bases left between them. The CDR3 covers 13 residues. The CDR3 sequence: CASSLGSPYEQYF. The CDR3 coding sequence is TGTGCCAGCAGTTTGGGCAGCCCCTACGAGCAGTACTTC.

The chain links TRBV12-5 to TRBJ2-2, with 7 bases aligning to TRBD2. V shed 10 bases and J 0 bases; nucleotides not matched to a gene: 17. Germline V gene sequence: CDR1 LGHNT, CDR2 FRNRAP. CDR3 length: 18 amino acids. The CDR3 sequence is CATSIGSGRRSNTGELFF. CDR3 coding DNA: TGTGCTACCTCAATTGGTAGCGGGCGTCGTTCGAACACCGGGGAGCTGTTTTTT.

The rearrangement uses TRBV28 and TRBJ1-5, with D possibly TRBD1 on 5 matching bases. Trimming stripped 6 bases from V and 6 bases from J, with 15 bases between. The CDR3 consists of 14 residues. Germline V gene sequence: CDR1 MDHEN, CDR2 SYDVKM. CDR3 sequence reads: CASSSPGGAQPQHF. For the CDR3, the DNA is TGTGCCAGCAGCTCGCCAGGCGGGGCTCAGCCCCAGCATTTT.

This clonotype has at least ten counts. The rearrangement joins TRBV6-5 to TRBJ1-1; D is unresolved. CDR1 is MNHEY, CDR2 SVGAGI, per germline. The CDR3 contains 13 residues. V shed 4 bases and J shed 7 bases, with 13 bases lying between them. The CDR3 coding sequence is TGTGCCAGCAGTTTCGGCGTTGGGAATGAAGCTTTCTTT. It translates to CASSFGVGNEAFF.

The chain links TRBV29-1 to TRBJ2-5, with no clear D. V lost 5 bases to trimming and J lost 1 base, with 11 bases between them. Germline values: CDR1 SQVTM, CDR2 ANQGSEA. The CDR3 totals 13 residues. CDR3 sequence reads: CSVRLLIQETQYF. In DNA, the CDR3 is TGCAGCGTTAGACTCCTAATCCAAGAGACCCAGTACTTC.

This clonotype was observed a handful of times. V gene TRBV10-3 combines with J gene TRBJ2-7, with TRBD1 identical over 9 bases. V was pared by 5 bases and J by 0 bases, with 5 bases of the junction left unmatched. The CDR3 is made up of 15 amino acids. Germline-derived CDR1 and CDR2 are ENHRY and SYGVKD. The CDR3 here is CAISPGQGVSYEQYF. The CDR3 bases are TGTGCCATCAGTCCGGGACAGGGTGTCTCCTACGAGCAGTACTTC.

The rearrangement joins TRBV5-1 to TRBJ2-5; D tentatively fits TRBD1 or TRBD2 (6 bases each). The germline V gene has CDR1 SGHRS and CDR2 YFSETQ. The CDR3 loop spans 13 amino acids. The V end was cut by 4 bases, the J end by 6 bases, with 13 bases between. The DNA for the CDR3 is TGCGCCAGCAGCGATCGGGGGCCACAGACCCAGTACTTC. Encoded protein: CASSDRGPQTQYF. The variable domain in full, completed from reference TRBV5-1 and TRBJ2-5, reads KAGVTQTPRYLIKTRGQQVTLSCSPISGHRSVSWYQQTPGQGLQFLFEYFSETQRNKGNFPGRFSGRQFSNSRSEMNVSTLELGDSALYLCASSDRGPQTQYFGPGTRLLVL.

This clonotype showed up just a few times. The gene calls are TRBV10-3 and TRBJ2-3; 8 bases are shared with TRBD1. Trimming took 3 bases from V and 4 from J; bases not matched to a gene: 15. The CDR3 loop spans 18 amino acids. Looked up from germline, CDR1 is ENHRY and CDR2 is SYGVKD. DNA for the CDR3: TGTGCCATCAGTGACCTACAGGACAGGGTGTGGGGGCCAGATACGCAGTATTTT. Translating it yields CAISDLQDRVWGPDTQYF.

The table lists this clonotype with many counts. The CDR3 nucleotides read TGTGCCAGCAGTCCCGGACAGGGGGCATCACCCCTCCACTTT. Residues: CASSPGQGASPLHF. The chain is built from TRBV12-3 or TRBV12-4 and TRBJ1-6; 11 bases match TRBD1. Trimming cost V 5 bases and J 10 bases; bases outside gene matches: 4. There are 14 residues in the CDR3.

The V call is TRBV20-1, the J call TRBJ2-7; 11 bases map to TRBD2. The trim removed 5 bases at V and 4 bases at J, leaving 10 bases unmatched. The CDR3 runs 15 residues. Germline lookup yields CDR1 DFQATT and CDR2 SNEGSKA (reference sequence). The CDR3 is CSAPHSGRGLYEQYF. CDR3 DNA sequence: TGCAGTGCTCCTCATAGCGGGAGGGGATTATACGAGCAGTACTTC.

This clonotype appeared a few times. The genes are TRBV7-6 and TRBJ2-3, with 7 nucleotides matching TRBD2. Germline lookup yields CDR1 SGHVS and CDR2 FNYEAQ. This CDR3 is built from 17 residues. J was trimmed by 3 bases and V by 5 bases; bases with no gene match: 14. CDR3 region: CASSLLGRGILTDTQYF. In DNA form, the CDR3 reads TGTGCCAGCAGCCTCCTCGGGCGGGGGATATTGACAGATACGCAGTATTTT.

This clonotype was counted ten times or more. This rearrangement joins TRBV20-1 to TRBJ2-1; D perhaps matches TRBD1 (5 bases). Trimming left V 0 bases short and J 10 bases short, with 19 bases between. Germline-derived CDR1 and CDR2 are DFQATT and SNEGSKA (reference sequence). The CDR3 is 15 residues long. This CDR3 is CSARDVPLPGAEQFF. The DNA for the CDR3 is TGCAGTGCTAGAGACGTCCCCCTACCTGGGGCGGAGCAGTTCTTC.

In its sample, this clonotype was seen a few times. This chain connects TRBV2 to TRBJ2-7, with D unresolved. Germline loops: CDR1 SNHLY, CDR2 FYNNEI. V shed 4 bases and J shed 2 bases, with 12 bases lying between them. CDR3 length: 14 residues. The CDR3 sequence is CASSGTGQTYEQYF. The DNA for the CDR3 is TGTGCCAGCAGTGGGACGGGTCAAACCTACGAGCAGTACTTC.

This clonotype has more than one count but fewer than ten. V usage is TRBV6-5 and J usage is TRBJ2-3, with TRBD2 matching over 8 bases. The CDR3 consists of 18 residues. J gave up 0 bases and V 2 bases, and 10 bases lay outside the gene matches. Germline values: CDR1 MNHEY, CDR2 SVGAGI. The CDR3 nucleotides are TGTGCCAGCAGTTACCGGGGCTTAGCGGGGCAGAGCACAGATACGCAGTATTTT. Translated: CASSYRGLAGQSTDTQYF.

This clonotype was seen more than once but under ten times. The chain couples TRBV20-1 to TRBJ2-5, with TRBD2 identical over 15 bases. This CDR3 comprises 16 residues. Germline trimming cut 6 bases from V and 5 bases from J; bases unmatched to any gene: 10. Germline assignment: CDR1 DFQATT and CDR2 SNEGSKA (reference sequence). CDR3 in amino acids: CSASGTSGGLRETQYF. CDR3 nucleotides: TGCAGTGCGTCCGGGACTAGCGGGGGGCTGCGGGAGACCCAGTACTTC.

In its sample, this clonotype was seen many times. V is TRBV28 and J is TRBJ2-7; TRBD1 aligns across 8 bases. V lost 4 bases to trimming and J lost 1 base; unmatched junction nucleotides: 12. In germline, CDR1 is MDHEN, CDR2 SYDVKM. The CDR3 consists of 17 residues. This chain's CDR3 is CASSSPTDRGRSYEQYF. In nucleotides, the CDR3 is TGTGCCAGCAGTTCACCAACTGACAGGGGCAGGTCCTACGAGCAGTACTTC.